The TCR beta chain described here comes from a study of blood T cell repertoires in COVID-19. This CDR3 region has 14 residues. With 5 bases removed from V and 4 bases from J, the gap between germline ends came to 9 bases. Germline V lookup: CDR1 SGHDN, CDR2 FVKESK. Sequenced by immunoSEQ multiplex PCR; TCRdb stores in-frame clones only, minus some. The table includes about 100,000 clones, roughly nine tenths detected once. This TCR came from a man aged 50-60 years with active COVID-19. The material sequenced was peripheral blood. V is TRBV14 and J is TRBJ2-6; possible D gene TRBD2, 5 bases. For the CDR3, the DNA is TGTGCCAGCAGCTTACTAGGGGGGGCCAACGTCCTGACTTTC. As protein: CASSLLGGANVLTF.